Only a few counts were recorded for the clone carrying this T cell receptor (beta chain). Antigen: not known. The record originates from a study of T cell responses to AZD1222 COVID-19 vaccine. Study conclusions and caveats: Females outnumbered males among donors, who were mostly white British; clonal diversity was possibly underestimated. Repertoire samples came only from after the peak T cell response. Among those given AZD1222, only five to seven were seropositive at baseline.

There are 15 residues in the CDR3. CDR1 and CDR2 from the germline V gene are KGHSH and LQKENI. J gave up 0 bases and V 3 bases, and 3 bases lay outside the gene matches. Analysis merged second doses at about 4 or about 12 weeks. Repertoires were generated with immunoSEQ multiplex PCR, while TCRdb's copy carries only in-frame clones and drops some. The table includes 110,000 to 150,000 clones, more than 75% detected once. Sequenced material: peripheral blood, taken 28 days after the second AZD1222 dose. The clonotype was recovered from an adult who received the AZD1222 COVID-19 vaccine. The chain is built from TRBV18 and TRBJ2-7; TRBD1 matches 9 bases. The CDR3 bases are TGTGCCAGCTCACCCGCGGGACAGGGCTCCTACGAGCAGTACTTC. This gives the protein CASSPAGQGSYEQYF.